The 9 T cell receptor beta chains below come from one sample, sequenced in a study of T-cell reconstitution after alpha-beta-depleted transplantation in children. The TCRbeta library incorporated unique molecular identifiers. TCRdb ran MiXCR on the PCR reads and lists one entry per CDR3 protein. The sample lists 80,000 to 100,000 distinct CDR3 sequences; more than 20% were seen once. The sequencing here drew on PBMCs, taken before TCRalphabeta/CD19-depleted stem cell transplant. The receptors derive from a boy aged 2-9 years with acute lymphoblastic leukemia, due to receive a stem cell transplant.

This clonotype occurred many times. This chain joins TRBV20-1 and TRBJ2-1; D is perhaps TRBD1 or TRBD2 (6 bases each). This CDR3 comprises 18 residues. The germline V and J ends were trimmed by 6 bases and 0 bases, with 24 bases remaining between them. Germline V gives CDR1 DFQATT, CDR2 SNEGSKA (reference sequence). The CDR3 nucleotides are TGCAGTGCCCCTCTTAGCGGAGGGGGACCGAGCTCCTACAATGAGCAGTTCTTC. Amino acids: CSAPLSGGGPSSYNEQFF.

This clonotype was picked up many times. The genes are TRBV27 and TRBJ2-2; no reliable D call. The V gene lost 8 bases and the J gene lost 4 bases, with 11 bases spanning the gap. Germline assignment: CDR1 MNHEY and CDR2 SMNVEV (reference sequence). The CDR3 runs 13 residues. CDR3 in DNA: TGTGCCAGCTGCGATACGTTCACCGGGGAGCTGTTTTTT. It translates to CASCDTFTGELFF.

V gene TRBV7-9 combines with J gene TRBJ1-3; no clear D gene. Per germline, CDR1 SEHNR and CDR2 FQNEAQ (reference sequence). V lost 8 bases to trimming and J lost 0 bases, with 14 bases between them. CDR3 size: 15 residues. The CDR3 DNA reads as TGTGCCAGCGGCCGGGGTGCGTTCTCTGGAAACACCATATATTTT. Translated, it gives CASGRGAFSGNTIYF.

The V call is TRBV9, the J call TRBJ2-2; D remains ambiguous. Germline V gene lookup returns CDR1 SGDLS and CDR2 YYNGEE. CDR3 length equals 14 residues. V lost 3 bases and J 6 bases, leaving 12 bases between the germline ends. The DNA of the CDR3 is TGTGCCAGCAGCGCCGAAGGAAGCGCCGGGGAGCTGTTTTTT. Encoded protein: CASSAEGSAGELFF.

The chain employs TRBV28 and TRBJ2-1, with a possible D match to TRBD1 (6 bases). The germline V and J ends were trimmed by 7 bases and 6 bases, with 16 bases remaining between them. The germline V gene encodes CDR1 MDHEN and CDR2 SYDVKM. The CDR3 consists of 14 residues. The CDR3 region has the DNA TGTGCCAGCAACGAGGGGGTCTCCCCCAATGAGCAGTTCTTC. The encoded protein is CASNEGVSPNEQFF. The full variable domain, in which reference TRBV28 and TRBJ2-1 provide the parts outside the CDR3, is DVKVTQSSRYLVKRTGEKVFLECVQDMDHENMFWYRQDPGLGLRLIYFSYDVKMKEKGDIPEGYSVSREKKERFSLILESASTNQTSMYLCASNEGVSPNEQFFGPGTRLTVL.

The gene calls are TRBV20-1 and TRBJ2-1; TRBD2 matches 11 bases. V trimming: 2 bases; J trimming: 5 bases; junction bases outside the gene matches: 8. CDR3 length: 16 residues. In germline, CDR1 is DFQATT, CDR2 SNEGSKA (reference sequence). CDR3 sequence: CSARRGLAAPNNEQFF. For the CDR3, the DNA is TGCAGTGCTAGAAGGGGACTAGCGGCGCCAAACAATGAGCAGTTCTTC.

The rearrangement uses TRBV7-2 and TRBJ2-5; tentatively, D is TRBD1 (6 bases). The CDR3 is 16 amino acids. Trimming took off 1 base at V and 4 bases at J, with 16 bases between the two ends. CDR1 and CDR2 (germline): SGHTA, FQGNSA. In DNA, the CDR3 is TGTGCCAGCAGCTTAGGGGGGACACTGGGTCCAGAGACCCAGTACTTC. Encoded protein: CASSLGGTLGPETQYF. Together with reference TRBV7-2 and TRBJ2-5, the CDR3 gives the full variable domain: GAGVSQSPSNKVTEKGKDVELRCDPISGHTALYWYRQSLGQGLEFLIYFQGNSAPDKSGLPSDRFSAERTGGSVSTLTIQRTQQEDSAVYLCASSLGGTLGPETQYFGPGTRLLVL.

The chain joins TRBV12-2 to TRBJ2-1; the tabulated D call, TRBD2, remains unverified against the DNA. TRBV12-2 is shown as a pseudogene. The CDR3 is 19 amino acids. CDR3 sequence reads: CASHVSRGTSGGPYNEQFF. DNA for the CDR3: TGTGCAAGTCACGTAAGCCGCGGGACTAGCGGGGGCCCCTACAATGAGCAGTTCTTC.

The gene calls are TRBV4-2 and TRBJ2-5; D is perhaps TRBD2 (6 bases). The CDR3 contains 17 residues. V lost 0 bases and J lost 5, with 19 bases in between. The germline V gene has CDR1 LGHNA and CDR2 YNFKEQ. The CDR3 bases are TGTGCCAGCAGCCAAGATATAGCGGAGGGGCCAAGGGAGACCCAGTACTTC. Protein product: CASSQDIAEGPRETQYF.